The 23 T cell receptor beta chains given below trace back to one sample, sequenced in a study of radiotherapy plus CTLA-4 blockade in lung cancer. Measured with immunoSEQ multiplex PCR; TCRdb has only the in-frame clones, and not every one. The sample holds around 80,000 clones, roughly 80% seen once. Sequences were derived from peripheral blood, sampled from a patient treated with radiotherapy plus ipilimumab. Receptors originate from a human donor with non-small cell lung cancer who had stable disease on radiotherapy plus ipilimumab.

This rearrangement joins TRBV29-1 to TRBJ2-3; the match to TRBD1 covers 9 bases. V lost 5 bases and J lost 1; bases outside the gene matches: 4. The CDR3 has 14 amino acids. From germline, CDR1 is SQVTM and CDR2 ANQGSEA. CDR3 residues: CSVSDRGGTDTQYF. DNA of the CDR3: TGCAGCGTTTCCGACAGGGGGGGCACAGATACGCAGTATTTT.

The chain joins TRBV14 to TRBJ2-3; 9 bases match TRBD2. J lost 1 base, V lost 2 bases, and 1 base had no gene match. Germline CDR1 and CDR2: SGHDN and FVKESK. The CDR3 spans 15 residues. The CDR3 protein is CASSQLAGRTDTQYF. The CDR3 coding sequence is TGTGCCAGCAGCCAACTAGCGGGGCGCACAGATACGCAGTATTTT.

The chain couples TRBV7-2 to TRBJ1-6, with 7 bases lining up with TRBD1. The CDR3 contains 15 residues. Trimming removed 5 bases from V and 8 bases from J; junction bases left unmatched: 9. Germline-derived CDR1 and CDR2 are SGHTA and FQGNSA. The CDR3: CASSPQGNGDSPLHF. CDR3 coding DNA: TGTGCCAGCAGCCCACAGGGGAATGGCGATTCACCCCTCCACTTT.

CDR3 in DNA: TGCGCCAGCAGACGGGACAGCTCCTACGAGCAGTACTTC. Amino acids: CASRRDSSYEQYF. V is TRBV5-1 and J is TRBJ2-7; TRBD1 aligns across 7 bases. CDR1 SGHRS and CDR2 YFSETQ come from the germline V gene. The CDR3 runs 13 residues. V gave up 5 bases and J gave up 0 bases; unmatched junction bases: 2.

This clone was picked up a small number of times. The J gene is TRBJ1-2, the V gene TRBV5-6, with D hard to call. CDR3 size: 11 residues. Trimming shortened V by 2 bases and J by 8 bases, and 7 bases separated the two germline ends. Germline lookup yields CDR1 SGHDT and CDR2 YYEEEE. The CDR3 nucleotides are TGTGCCAGCAGCTTCGGCGGCGGCTACACCTTC. The encoded protein is CASSFGGGYTF.

The chain is built from TRBV30 and TRBJ1-6; perhaps TRBD1 as D (5 bases). The V and J ends lost 7 bases and 10 bases respectively, with 17 bases between them. In germline, CDR1 is GTSNPN, CDR2 SVGIG (reference sequence). The CDR3 consists of 13 residues. CDR3 bases: TGTGCCTTCCGAGTCTCGGGGGAGTCACCCCTCCACTTT. Its protein is CAFRVSGESPLHF. Full variable domain (missing parts from reference TRBV30 and TRBJ1-6): SQTIHQWPATLVQPVGSPLSLECTVEGTSNPNLYWYRQAAGRGLQLLFYSVGIGQISSEVPQNLSASRPQDRQFILSSKKLLLSDSGFYLCAFRVSGESPLHFGNGTRLTVT.

The chain uses TRBV19 and TRBJ2-3; the match to TRBD1 covers 9 bases. V dropped 5 bases and J dropped 3; count of bases not matched to a gene: 6. The germline gives CDR1 LNHDA, CDR2 SQIVND (reference sequence). CDR3 size: 15 residues. DNA for the CDR3: TGTGCCAGTAGTCCTTGGGGGACAGGGACAGATACGCAGTATTTT. Translation gives CASSPWGTGTDTQYF.

The chain recombines TRBV6-6 with TRBJ1-6; D remains ambiguous. V was trimmed by 4 bases and J by 8 bases, leaving 12 bases between them. This CDR3 contains 14 residues. The germline CDR1 and CDR2 sequences are MNHNY and SVGAGI (reference sequence). CDR3 DNA: TGTGCCAGCAGTTCCGTACCCTTTTATTCACCCCTCCACTTT. Protein: CASSSVPFYSPLHF.

The rearrangement joins TRBV28 to TRBJ2-5, with 12 nucleotides matching TRBD1. With the DNA end fitting TRBJ2-7 better, the J assignment may be wrong. This CDR3 contains 16 residues. Germline lookup yields CDR1 MDHEN and CDR2 SYDVKM. The DNA for the CDR3 is TGTGCCAGCAGTAGGGGACAGGGGGCTATATCCTACGAGCAGTACTTC. Its protein product is CASSRGQGAISYEQYF.

The gene calls are TRBV6-6 and TRBJ1-2; 8 bases align to TRBD1. Germline CDR1 is MNHNY and CDR2 is SVGAGI (reference sequence). This CDR3 is built from 15 residues. After removal of 6 bases from V and 3 bases from J, the junction contained 9 bases not matched to a gene. The CDR3 loop reads CASSRQGSYYYGYTF. The CDR3 DNA reads TGTGCCAGCAGCCGACAGGGGTCCTACTACTATGGCTACACCTTC.

The J gene is TRBJ2-1, the V gene TRBV7-8; 10 bases fit TRBD1. The CDR3 extends over 16 amino acids. Germline lookup yields CDR1 SGHVS and CDR2 FQNEAQ. The V segment lost 5 bases and the J segment 1 base; nucleotides outside the gene matches: 5. CDR3 protein: CASSRQGAGSYNEQFF. DNA for the CDR3: TGTGCCAGCAGCAGACAGGGGGCCGGTTCCTACAATGAGCAGTTCTTC.

This clone was counted between two and nine times. This chain joins TRBV5-1 and TRBJ2-7; D call uncertain. CDR1 and CDR2 from the germline V gene are SGHRS and YFSETQ. The CDR3 length is 13 residues. Trimming cost V 0 bases and J 6 bases, with 10 bases left between them. Written as DNA, the CDR3 is TGCGCCAGCAGCTTGGGGCCGACGGGCGAGCAGTACTTC. It is translated as CASSLGPTGEQYF.

The chain is built from TRBV9 and TRBJ2-3; D is unresolved. The V and J ends lost 0 bases and 3 bases respectively, with 8 bases between them. The length of the CDR3 is 14 residues. Per germline, CDR1 SGDLS and CDR2 YYNGEE. CDR3 sequence (DNA): TGTGCCAGCAGCGTAGCTAGATTGACAGATACGCAGTATTTT. Its translation: CASSVARLTDTQYF.

V gene TRBV9 combines with J gene TRBJ2-1; D assignment may be TRBD1 or TRBD2 (5 bases each). Trimming stripped 0 bases from V and 9 bases from J, with 10 bases between. CDR1 and CDR2 (germline): SGDLS, YYNGEE. The CDR3 covers 13 residues. This chain's CDR3 is CASSVVAGTEQFF. The CDR3 DNA reads as TGTGCCAGCAGCGTAGTCGCAGGGACTGAGCAGTTCTTC. The variable domain in full, completed from reference TRBV9 and TRBJ2-1, reads DSGVTQTPKHLITATGQRVTLRCSPRSGDLSVYWYQQSLDQGLQFLIQYYNGEERAKGNILERFSAQQFPDLHSELNLSSLELGDSALYFCASSVVAGTEQFFGPGTRLTVL.

The chain combines TRBV7-3 with TRBJ2-5; D uncertain. The CDR3 covers 13 residues. Trimming took 5 bases from V and 5 from J, leaving 12 bases between them. The V gene's germline CDR1 is SGHTA and CDR2 FQGTGA. CDR3 DNA: TGTGCCAGCAGCCCTTCAACCCGGGAGACCCAGTACTTC. Translating gives CASSPSTRETQYF.

The CDR3 sequence is CASSGLQGGYTF. The CDR3 DNA reads TGCGCCAGCAGCGGATTACAGGGAGGCTACACCTTC. V usage is TRBV5-1 and J usage is TRBJ1-2, with D perhaps matching TRBD1 (6 bases). Trimming pared 4 bases from V and 8 bases from J, leaving 12 bases between. The CDR3 totals 12 residues. Germline assignment: CDR1 SGHRS and CDR2 YFSETQ. The variable domain in full, with the rest retrieved from reference TRBV5-1 and TRBJ1-2, is KAGVTQTPRYLIKTRGQQVTLSCSPISGHRSVSWYQQTPGQGLQFLFEYFSETQRNKGNFPGRFSGRQFSNSRSEMNVSTLELGDSALYLCASSGLQGGYTFGSGTRLTVV.

The rearrangement links TRBV7-3 to TRBJ2-1, with 9 positions matching TRBD1. The CDR3 has 15 residues. V gave up 3 bases and J gave up 7 bases; unmatched junction bases: 7. From germline, CDR1 is SGHTA and CDR2 FQGTGA. The CDR3 loop reads CASSLGTGSYNEQFF. The CDR3 DNA is TGTGCCAGCAGCTTGGGGACAGGGTCGTATAATGAGCAGTTCTTC.

In its sample, this clone was seen once. The chain joins TRBV29-1 to TRBJ2-7; 9 nucleotides match TRBD2. V dropped 4 bases and J dropped 0; count of bases not matched to a gene: 4. Germline CDR1 and CDR2: SQVTM and ANQGSEA. The CDR3 totals 14 residues. CDR3 in amino acids: CSVGGLASSYEQYF. DNA for the CDR3: TGCAGCGTTGGGGGACTAGCAAGCTCCTACGAGCAGTACTTC.

This clone was seen a handful of times. The chain uses TRBV4-1 and TRBJ2-7; 8 nucleotides line up with TRBD2. Germline V gives CDR1 MGHRA, CDR2 YSYEKL. This CDR3 is built from 14 residues. The junction had 4 bases not matched to a gene; V was cut back by 1 base and J by 5 bases. Here the CDR3 DNA reads TGCGCCAGCAGCCAAGCGGGGGGGCCCCACGAGCAGTACTTC. Translation gives CASSQAGGPHEQYF.

This chain joins TRBV2 and TRBJ1-5; perhaps TRBD1 as D (5 bases). Trimming removed 4 bases from V and 7 bases from J, with 11 bases in between. The CDR3 runs 13 residues. Germline V lookup: CDR1 SNHLY, CDR2 FYNNEI. CDR3 sequence reads: CASSGQGVQPQHF. DNA of the CDR3: TGTGCCAGCAGTGGGCAGGGAGTCCAGCCCCAGCATTTT. Looking up the rest from reference TRBV2 and TRBJ1-5 gives the full variable domain: EPEVTQTPSHQVTQMGQEVILRCVPISNHLYFYWYRQILGQKVEFLVSFYNNEISEKSEIFDDQFSVERPDGSNFTLKIRSTKLEDSAMYFCASSGQGVQPQHFGDGTRLSIL.

The V gene is TRBV20-1, the J gene TRBJ2-1; the match to TRBD2 covers 11 bases. The V segment lost 6 bases and the J segment 16 bases; nucleotides outside the gene matches: 8. CDR1 DFQATT and CDR2 SNEGSKA come from the germline V gene (reference sequence). This CDR3 region has 11 residues. The CDR3 coding sequence is TGCAGTGCCCCGGGACTAGCGGACCTTTTCTTC. Translated, it gives CSAPGLADLFF.

The chain links TRBV10-1 to TRBJ2-3; 8 positions match TRBD2. Germline V lookup: CDR1 WNHNN, CDR2 SYGVQD (reference sequence). The CDR3 is 14 amino acids. Germline trimming cut 8 bases from V and 3 bases from J; bases unmatched to any gene: 7. CDR3 in amino acids: CASSRAGETDTQYF. DNA for the CDR3: TGCGCCAGCTCACGAGCGGGAGAGACAGATACGCAGTATTTT.

The chain recombines TRBV28 with TRBJ2-5; D unresolved. Germline CDR1 MDHEN, CDR2 SYDVKM. The CDR3 spans 13 residues. V was clipped by 2 bases and J by 1 base, with 5 bases between them. Here the CDR3 DNA reads TGTGCCAGCAGTTTAGGCGGCCAAGAGACCCAGTACTTC. Protein: CASSLGGQETQYF.